The 18 T cell receptor beta chains below all came from one sample that was sequenced in a study of shared clonotypes between healthy human individuals (dated by TCRdb to the early 2020s). Library method: the immunoSEQ multiplex PCR assay. The immuneACCESS repertoire file appears here via TCRdb, limited to in-frame rearrangements. These files lack a portion of the clones; in checked studies, under half of the deficit traces to unresolved V genes, and the cause of the others is not known. The sample profile shows some 2.3 million clones; more than 85% of them were found once. About 0.39% of the sample goes to the ten largest clones. Material for sequencing was naive CD4+ T cells from PBMCs. This specimen's cell subset or site label, per the study, means: CD45RA+ positively selected. The receptors come from a man younger than 30 in good health. Some clones in this sample may be carry-over from other donors' samples.

This rearrangement joins TRBV4-2 to TRBJ2-7; TRBD1 aligns across 10 bases. Germline V CDR1 and CDR2: LGHNA, YNFKEQ. J lost 5 bases, V lost 0 bases, and 7 bases had no gene match. This CDR3 contains 16 residues. CDR3 nucleotides: TGTGCCAGCAGCCAAGACGGGCTGGACAGGGGGAACGAGCAGTACTTC. It is translated as CASSQDGLDRGNEQYF.

This chain links TRBV4-1 with TRBJ2-2; 9 bases align to TRBD1. Trimming at V came to 3 bases and at J to 4 bases, leaving 12 bases not matched to a gene. The CDR3 totals 18 residues. The V gene's germline CDR1 is MGHRA and CDR2 YSYEKL. The CDR3 is CASSQRDPGTGPTGELFF. As DNA, the CDR3 is TGCGCCAGCAGCCAGCGGGACCCCGGGACAGGGCCCACCGGGGAGCTGTTTTTT.

This chain uses TRBV18 with TRBJ2-2; D unclear. The CDR3 is 17 residues long. Germline CDR1 KGHSH, CDR2 LQKENI. Trimming stripped 1 base from V and 1 base from J, with 13 bases between. The CDR3 region has the DNA TGTGCCAGCTCACCACTCGGGCTCTCCGAGAACACCGGGGAGCTGTTTTTT. Translating it yields CASSPLGLSENTGELFF. Looking up the rest from reference TRBV18 and TRBJ2-2 gives the full variable domain: NAGVMQNPRHLVRRRGQEARLRCSPMKGHSHVYWYRQLPEEGLKFMVYLQKENIIDESGMPKERFSAEFPKEGPSILRIQQVVRGDSAAYFCASSPLGLSENTGELFFGEGSRLTVL.

The V call is TRBV5-4, the J call TRBJ2-7, with 11 nucleotides matching TRBD1. The V segment lost 3 bases and the J segment 2 bases; nucleotides outside the gene matches: 1. The CDR3 contains 14 residues. Germline lookup yields CDR1 SGHNT and CDR2 YYREEE (reference sequence). The CDR3 DNA reads as TGTGCCAGCAGCTGGGACAGGGGGGCCTACGAGCAGTACTTC. Protein: CASSWDRGAYEQYF.

The chain is built from TRBV4-3 and TRBJ2-7; 7 bases map to TRBD1. Germline trimming cut 0 bases from V and 3 bases from J; bases unmatched to any gene: 2. The germline V gene encodes CDR1 LGHNA and CDR2 YSLEER. CDR3 length: 14 amino acids. The CDR3 nucleotides read TGCGCCAGCAGCCAAGAGAACAGGGGCTACGAGCAGTACTTC. It is translated as CASSQENRGYEQYF.

This chain links TRBV18 with TRBJ1-3, with no clear D. Trimming removed 0 bases at V and 4 bases at J, with 10 bases between. CDR1 and CDR2 from the germline V gene are KGHSH and LQKENI. The CDR3 spans 15 residues. The DNA of the CDR3 is TGTGCCAGCTCACCACCCAAACTAAAAGGAAACACCATATATTTT. This translates into CASSPPKLKGNTIYF.

The rearrangement links TRBV6-4 to TRBJ2-2; TRBD1 is a possible D gene (6 bases). This CDR3 is 15 amino acids long. Trimming pared 3 bases from V and 6 bases from J, leaving 14 bases between. CDR1 and CDR2 (germline): MRHNA, SNTAGT. As DNA, the CDR3 is TGTGCCAGCAGTGATATAGCAGCAGGGGCCGGGGAGCTGTTTTTT. Translating it yields CASSDIAAGAGELFF.

This clone came up a few times. This rearrangement joins TRBV6-5 to TRBJ1-2; unclear D gene. This CDR3 comprises 13 residues. From germline, CDR1 is MNHEY and CDR2 SVGAGI. The V end was cut by 6 bases, the J end by 4 bases, with 12 bases between. CDR3: CASSPPGSYGYTF. In DNA form, the CDR3 reads TGTGCCAGCAGCCCGCCGGGTAGCTATGGCTACACCTTC.

The CDR3 reads CASSLDRASPLHF. The CDR3 DNA is TGTGCCAGCAGCCTAGACAGGGCTTCACCCCTCCACTTT. The chain joins TRBV7-3 to TRBJ1-6; 7 nucleotides agree with TRBD1. Per germline, CDR1 SGHTA and CDR2 FQGTGA. This CDR3 has 13 residues. V lost 5 bases to trimming and J lost 9 bases; unmatched junction nucleotides: 4.

The rearrangement uses TRBV29-1 and TRBJ2-1, with D unclear. CDR3 size: 12 residues. Trimming shortened V by 8 bases and J by 9 bases, and 17 bases separated the two germline ends. Germline CDR1 is SQVTM and CDR2 is ANQGSEA. CDR3 region: CSLRWASGEQFF. The CDR3 DNA is TGCAGCCTCCGCTGGGCGTCGGGTGAGCAGTTCTTC.

The DNA of the CDR3 is TGTGCCAGCAGCTTAGGCTATCCATGGGGGACTAGCGACGATGAGCAGTTCTTC. Its protein is CASSLGYPWGTSDDEQFF. This chain connects TRBV7-9 to TRBJ2-1; TRBD2 matches at 10 bases. There are 18 residues in the CDR3. In germline, CDR1 is SEHNR, CDR2 FQNEAQ (reference sequence). Trimming cost V 1 base and J 8 bases; bases outside gene matches: 14.

This clone has only one observation. This rearrangement joins TRBV7-7 to TRBJ2-2, with D perhaps matching TRBD2 (5 bases). The CDR3 totals 14 residues. Trimming took 1 base from V and 6 from J, leaving 9 bases between them. CDR1 and CDR2 (germline): SSHAT, FNYEAQ (reference sequence). DNA of the CDR3: TGTGCCAGCAGCTTAGAGGAGGCTGCCGGGGAGCTGTTTTTT. This sequence encodes CASSLEEAAGELFF.

V gene TRBV5-1 combines with J gene TRBJ2-1, with D unresolved. CDR1 and CDR2 from the germline V gene are SGHRS and YFSETQ. This CDR3 has 12 residues. V gave up 0 bases and J gave up 8 bases, with 6 bases separating them. The CDR3 loop reads CASSLGLDEQFF. CDR3 bases: TGCGCCAGCAGCTTGGGTCTCGATGAGCAGTTCTTC. The full variable domain, its missing parts supplied by reference TRBV5-1 and TRBJ2-1, is KAGVTQTPRYLIKTRGQQVTLSCSPISGHRSVSWYQQTPGQGLQFLFEYFSETQRNKGNFPGRFSGRQFSNSRSEMNVSTLELGDSALYLCASSLGLDEQFFGPGTRLTVL.

The chain uses TRBV18 and TRBJ2-3; 11 nucleotides agree with TRBD2. Germline assignment: CDR1 KGHSH and CDR2 LQKENI. Trimming took 4 bases from V and 8 from J; bases not matched to a gene: 11. This CDR3 spans 16 amino acids. The CDR3 protein is CASSLLTSGEHATQYF. The CDR3 bases are TGTGCCAGCTCACTCCTGACTAGCGGGGAGCACGCTACGCAGTATTTT.

The V gene is TRBV5-1, the J gene TRBJ2-2; the D gene could be TRBD1 or TRBD2 (5 bases each). The CDR3 totals 15 residues. The ends were cut back, 3 bases at V and 3 bases at J, with 12 bases in the middle. From germline, CDR1 is SGHRS and CDR2 YFSETQ. CDR3 sequence reads: CASSSGLGDTGELFF. CDR3 coding DNA: TGCGCCAGCAGCTCCGGACTGGGGGACACCGGGGAGCTGTTTTTT.

The chain uses TRBV5-1 and TRBJ2-7; unclear D gene. V lost 1 base to trimming and J lost 0 bases, with 17 bases between them. There are 17 residues in the CDR3. Germline CDR1 SGHRS, CDR2 YFSETQ. CDR3 region: CASSLFNFPPNSYEQYF. The CDR3 DNA reads TGCGCCAGCAGCTTGTTTAATTTCCCTCCTAACTCCTACGAGCAGTACTTC. The whole variable domain, remainder taken from reference TRBV5-1 and TRBJ2-7, is KAGVTQTPRYLIKTRGQQVTLSCSPISGHRSVSWYQQTPGQGLQFLFEYFSETQRNKGNFPGRFSGRQFSNSRSEMNVSTLELGDSALYLCASSLFNFPPNSYEQYFGPGTRLTVT.

This clone has only one observation. Other DNA sequences in this sample translate to the same CDR3. This sequence joins TRBV28 and TRBJ2-1; D not resolved. V shed 5 bases and J shed 7 bases, with 6 bases lying between them. Looked up from germline, CDR1 is MDHEN and CDR2 is SYDVKM. This CDR3 is built from 11 residues. The CDR3 sequence is CASSLRNEQFF. CDR3 in DNA: TGTGCCAGCAGTCTCAGAAATGAGCAGTTCTTC. Supplemented by reference TRBV28 and TRBJ2-1, the full variable domain reads DVKVTQSSRYLVKRTGEKVFLECVQDMDHENMFWYRQDPGLGLRLIYFSYDVKMKEKGDIPEGYSVSREKKERFSLILESASTNQTSMYLCASSLRNEQFFGPGTRLTVL.

This clone was recorded a few times. Other DNA sequences in the sample encode the same CDR3. V and J are TRBV7-7 and TRBJ1-1; D might be TRBD1 (6 bases). CDR1 and CDR2 (germline): SSHAT, FNYEAQ (reference sequence). V lost 5 bases to trimming and J lost 3 bases, with 13 bases between them. CDR3 length: 14 amino acids. The CDR3 loop reads CASSLGEGDTEAFF. The CDR3 DNA reads TGTGCCAGCAGCCTAGGGGAGGGGGACACTGAAGCTTTCTTT.